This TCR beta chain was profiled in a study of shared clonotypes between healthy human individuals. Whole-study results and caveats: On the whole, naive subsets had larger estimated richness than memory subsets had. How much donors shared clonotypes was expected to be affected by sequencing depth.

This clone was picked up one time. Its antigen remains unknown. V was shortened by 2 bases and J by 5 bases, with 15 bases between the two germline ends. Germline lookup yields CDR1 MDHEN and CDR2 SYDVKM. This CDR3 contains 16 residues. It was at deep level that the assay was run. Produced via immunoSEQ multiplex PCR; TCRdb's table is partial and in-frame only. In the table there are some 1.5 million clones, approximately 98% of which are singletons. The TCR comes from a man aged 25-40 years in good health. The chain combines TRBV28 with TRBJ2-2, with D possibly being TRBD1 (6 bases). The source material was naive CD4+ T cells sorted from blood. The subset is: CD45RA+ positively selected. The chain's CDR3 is CASSLPGQRETGELFF. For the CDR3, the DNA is TGTGCCAGCAGTTTACCCGGACAGAGGGAGACCGGGGAGCTGTTTTTT.